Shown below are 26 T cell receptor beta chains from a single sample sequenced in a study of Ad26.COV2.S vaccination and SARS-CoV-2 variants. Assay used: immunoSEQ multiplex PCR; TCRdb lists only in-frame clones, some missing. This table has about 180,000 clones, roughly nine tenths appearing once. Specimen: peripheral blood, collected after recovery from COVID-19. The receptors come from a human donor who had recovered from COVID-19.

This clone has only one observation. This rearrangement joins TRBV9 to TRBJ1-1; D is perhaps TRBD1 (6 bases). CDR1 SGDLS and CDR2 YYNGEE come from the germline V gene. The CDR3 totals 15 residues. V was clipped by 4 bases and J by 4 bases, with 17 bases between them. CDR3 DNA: TGTGCCAGCAGCCCCTCACCCCAGGGGCCCACTGAAGCTTTCTTT. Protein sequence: CASSPSPQGPTEAFF. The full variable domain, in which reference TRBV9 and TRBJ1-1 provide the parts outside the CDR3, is DSGVTQTPKHLITATGQRVTLRCSPRSGDLSVYWYQQSLDQGLQFLIQYYNGEERAKGNILERFSAQQFPDLHSELNLSSLELGDSALYFCASSPSPQGPTEAFFGQGTRLTVV.

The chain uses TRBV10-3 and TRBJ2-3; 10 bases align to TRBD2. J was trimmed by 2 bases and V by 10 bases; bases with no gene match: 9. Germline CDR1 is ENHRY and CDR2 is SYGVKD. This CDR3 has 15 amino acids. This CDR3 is CATLTTSGSTDTQYF. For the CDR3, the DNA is TGTGCCACCCTAACGACTAGCGGGTCCACAGATACGCAGTATTTT.

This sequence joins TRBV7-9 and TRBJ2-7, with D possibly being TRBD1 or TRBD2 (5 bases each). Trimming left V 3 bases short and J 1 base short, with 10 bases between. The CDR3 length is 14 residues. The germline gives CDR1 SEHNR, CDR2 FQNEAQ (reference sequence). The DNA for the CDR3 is TGTGCCAGCAGCTTCTACGGGACGTCCTACGAGCAGTACTTC. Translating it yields CASSFYGTSYEQYF.

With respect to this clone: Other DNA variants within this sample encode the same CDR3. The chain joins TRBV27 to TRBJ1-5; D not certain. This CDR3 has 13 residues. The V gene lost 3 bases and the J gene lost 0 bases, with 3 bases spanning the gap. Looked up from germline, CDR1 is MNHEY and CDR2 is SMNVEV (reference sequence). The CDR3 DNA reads TGTGCCAGCAGTTTCAGTAGCAATCAGCCCCAGCATTTT. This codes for CASSFSSNQPQHF.

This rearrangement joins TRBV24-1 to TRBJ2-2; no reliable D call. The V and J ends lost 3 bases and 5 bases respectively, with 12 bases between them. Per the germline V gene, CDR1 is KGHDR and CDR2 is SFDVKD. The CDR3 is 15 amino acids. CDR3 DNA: TGTGCCACCAGTGATCGCAGGTTTTCAACCGGGGAGCTGTTTTTT. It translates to CATSDRRFSTGELFF.

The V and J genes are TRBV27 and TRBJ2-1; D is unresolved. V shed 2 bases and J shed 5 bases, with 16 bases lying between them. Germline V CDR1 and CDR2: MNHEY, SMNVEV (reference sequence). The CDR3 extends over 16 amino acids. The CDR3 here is CASSLISFGGHNEQFF. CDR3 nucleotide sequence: TGTGCCAGCAGTTTAATCAGCTTTGGTGGTCACAATGAGCAGTTCTTC.

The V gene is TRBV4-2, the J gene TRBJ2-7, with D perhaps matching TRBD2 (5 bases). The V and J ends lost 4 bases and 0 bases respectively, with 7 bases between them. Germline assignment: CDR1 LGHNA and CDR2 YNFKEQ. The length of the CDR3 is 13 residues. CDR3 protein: CASSPGSSYEQYF. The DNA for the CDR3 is TGTGCCAGCAGCCCGGGGAGCTCCTACGAGCAGTACTTC.

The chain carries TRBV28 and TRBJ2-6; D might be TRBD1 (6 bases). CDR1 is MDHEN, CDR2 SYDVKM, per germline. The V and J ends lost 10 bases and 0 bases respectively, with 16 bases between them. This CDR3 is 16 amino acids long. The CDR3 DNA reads TGTGCCACCAAAGACAGGTTGGCCTCTGGGGCCAACGTCCTGACTTTC. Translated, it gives CATKDRLASGANVLTF.

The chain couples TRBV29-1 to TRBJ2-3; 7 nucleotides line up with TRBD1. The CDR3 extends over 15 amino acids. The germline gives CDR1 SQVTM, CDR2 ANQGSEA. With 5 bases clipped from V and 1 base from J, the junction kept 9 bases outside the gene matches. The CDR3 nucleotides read TGCAGCGTTCAGGCCCACAGGGGACGCACAGATACGCAGTATTTT. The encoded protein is CSVQAHRGRTDTQYF.

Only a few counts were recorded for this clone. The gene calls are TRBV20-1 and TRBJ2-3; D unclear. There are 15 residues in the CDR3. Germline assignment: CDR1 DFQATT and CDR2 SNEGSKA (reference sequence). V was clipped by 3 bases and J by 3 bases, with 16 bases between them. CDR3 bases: TGCAGTGCTAGTATAGACTTCTATGGGACAGATACGCAGTATTTT. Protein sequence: CSASIDFYGTDTQYF.

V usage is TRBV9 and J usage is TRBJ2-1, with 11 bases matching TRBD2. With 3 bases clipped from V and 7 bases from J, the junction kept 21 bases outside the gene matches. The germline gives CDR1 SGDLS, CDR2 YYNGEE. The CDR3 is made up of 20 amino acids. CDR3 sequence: CASSATQPSIAGGRKNEQFF. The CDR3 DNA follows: TGTGCCAGCAGCGCAACCCAGCCTTCCATAGCGGGGGGGCGGAAAAATGAGCAGTTCTTC.

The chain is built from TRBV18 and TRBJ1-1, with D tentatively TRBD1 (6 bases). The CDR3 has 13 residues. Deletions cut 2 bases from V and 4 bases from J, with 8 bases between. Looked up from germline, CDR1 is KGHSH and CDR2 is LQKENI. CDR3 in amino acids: CASSPRGGTEAFF. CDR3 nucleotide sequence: TGTGCCAGCTCACCAAGGGGGGGCACTGAAGCTTTCTTT. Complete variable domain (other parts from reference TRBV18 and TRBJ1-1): NAGVMQNPRHLVRRRGQEARLRCSPMKGHSHVYWYRQLPEEGLKFMVYLQKENIIDESGMPKERFSAEFPKEGPSILRIQQVVRGDSAAYFCASSPRGGTEAFFGQGTRLTVV.

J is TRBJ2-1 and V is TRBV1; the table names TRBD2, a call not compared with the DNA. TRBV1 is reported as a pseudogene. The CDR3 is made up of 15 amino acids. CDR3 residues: CTSSQGREEYNEQFF. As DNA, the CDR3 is TGCACCAGCAGCCAAGGACGGGAAGAATATAATGAGCAGTTCTTC.

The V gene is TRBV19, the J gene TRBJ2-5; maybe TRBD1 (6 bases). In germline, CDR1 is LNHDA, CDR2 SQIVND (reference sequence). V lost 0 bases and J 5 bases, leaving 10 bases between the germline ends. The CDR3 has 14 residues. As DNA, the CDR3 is TGTGCCAGTAGTATAGAGACAGGTGGGGAGACCCAGTACTTC. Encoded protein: CASSIETGGETQYF.

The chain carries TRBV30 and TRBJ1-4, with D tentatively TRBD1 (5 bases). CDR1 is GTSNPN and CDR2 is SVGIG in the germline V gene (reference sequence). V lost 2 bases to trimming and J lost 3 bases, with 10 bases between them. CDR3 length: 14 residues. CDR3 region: CAWSRGLPNEKLFF. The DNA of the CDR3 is TGTGCCTGGAGTAGGGGATTACCTAATGAAAAACTGTTTTTT.

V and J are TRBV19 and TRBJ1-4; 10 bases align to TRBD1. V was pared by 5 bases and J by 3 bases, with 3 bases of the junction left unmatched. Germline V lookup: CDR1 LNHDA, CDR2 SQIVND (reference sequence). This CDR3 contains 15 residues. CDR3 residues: CASSRQGAANEKLFF. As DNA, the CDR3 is TGTGCCAGTAGTCGACAGGGGGCTGCTAATGAAAAACTGTTTTTT.

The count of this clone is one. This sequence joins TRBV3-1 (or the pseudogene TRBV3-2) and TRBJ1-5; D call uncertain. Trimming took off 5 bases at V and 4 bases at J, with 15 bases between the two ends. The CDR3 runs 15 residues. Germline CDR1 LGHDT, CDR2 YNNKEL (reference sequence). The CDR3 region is CASSDSWGGNQPQHF. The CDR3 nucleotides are TGTGCCAGCAGCGACTCTTGGGGAGGGAATCAGCCCCAGCATTTT.

CDR3 DNA: TGCAGTGCTAGCGGGGCCTACGAGCAGTACTTC. Protein: CSASGAYEQYF. This sequence joins TRBV20-1 and TRBJ2-7; D is possibly TRBD2 (5 bases). The CDR3 length is 11 residues. The germline V gene encodes CDR1 DFQATT and CDR2 SNEGSKA (reference sequence). V was cut by 3 bases and J by 2 bases, with 5 bases left in between.

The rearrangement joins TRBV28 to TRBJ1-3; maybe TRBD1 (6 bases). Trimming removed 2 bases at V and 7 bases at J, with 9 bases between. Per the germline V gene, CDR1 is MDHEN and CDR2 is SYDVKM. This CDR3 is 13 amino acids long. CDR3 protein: CASSLTGRNTIYF. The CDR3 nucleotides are TGTGCCAGCAGTTTAACAGGGAGGAACACCATATATTTT.

The CDR3 spells CASSPPRGRRNTEAFF. The CDR3 nucleotides are TGTGCCAGCAGTCCCCCCCGGGGCAGGCGGAACACTGAAGCTTTCTTT. The chain employs TRBV28 and TRBJ1-1; D is possibly TRBD1 (5 bases). CDR1 MDHEN and CDR2 SYDVKM come from the germline V gene. The CDR3 is 16 residues long. The V end was cut by 5 bases, the J end by 1 base, with 17 bases between.

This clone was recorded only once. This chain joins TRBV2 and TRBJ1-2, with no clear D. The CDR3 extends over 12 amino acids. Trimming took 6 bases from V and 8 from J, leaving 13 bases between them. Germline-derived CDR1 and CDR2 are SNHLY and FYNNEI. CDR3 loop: CASREDLWGYTF. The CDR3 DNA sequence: TGTGCCAGCAGGGAGGATCTTTGGGGCTACACCTTC.

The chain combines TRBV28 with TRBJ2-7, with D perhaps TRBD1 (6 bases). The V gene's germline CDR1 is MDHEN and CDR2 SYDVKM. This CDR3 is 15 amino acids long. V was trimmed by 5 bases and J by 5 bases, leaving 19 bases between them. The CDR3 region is CASSRPGQGLDEQYF. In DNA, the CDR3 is TGTGCCAGCAGTCGCCCGGGACAAGGTCTTGACGAGCAGTACTTC.

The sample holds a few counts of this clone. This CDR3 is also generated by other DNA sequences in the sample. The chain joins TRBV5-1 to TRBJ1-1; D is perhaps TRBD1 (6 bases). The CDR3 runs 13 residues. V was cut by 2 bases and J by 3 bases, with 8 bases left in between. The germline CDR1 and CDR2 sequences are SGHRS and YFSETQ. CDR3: CASSLQGYTEAFF. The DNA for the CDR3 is TGCGCCAGCAGCTTACAGGGTTACACTGAAGCTTTCTTT.

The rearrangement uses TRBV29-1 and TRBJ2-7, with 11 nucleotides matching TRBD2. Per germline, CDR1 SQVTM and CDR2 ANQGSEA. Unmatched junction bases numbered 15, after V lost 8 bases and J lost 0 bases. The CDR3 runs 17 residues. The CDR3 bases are TGCAGCTTACGGGGGGCTAGCGGGAGGCCTTACTCCTACGAGCAGTACTTC. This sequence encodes CSLRGASGRPYSYEQYF.

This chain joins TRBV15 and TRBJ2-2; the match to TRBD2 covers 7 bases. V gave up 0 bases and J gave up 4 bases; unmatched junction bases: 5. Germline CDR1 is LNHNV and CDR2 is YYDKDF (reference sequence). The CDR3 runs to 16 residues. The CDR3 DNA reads TGTGCCACCAGCAGAGATGGGCGGGGGAGCACCGGGGAGCTGTTTTTT. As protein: CATSRDGRGSTGELFF.

This chain's CDR3 is CSVSGLAGGEYEQYF. In DNA form, the CDR3 reads TGCAGCGTCTCGGGACTAGCGGGAGGCGAGTACGAGCAGTACTTC. V usage is TRBV29-1 and J usage is TRBJ2-7; 15 positions match TRBD2. After removal of 6 bases from V and 4 bases from J, the junction contained 7 bases not matched to a gene. Looked up from germline, CDR1 is SQVTM and CDR2 is ANQGSEA. The CDR3 is 15 residues long.